This T cell receptor (beta chain) was captured in a study of T cell responses to AZD1222 COVID-19 vaccine. Study-wide points: Most donors were white British and more were female, and clonal diversity was possibly underestimated. Nearly half of unique spike-specific TCRs reportedly avoided B.1.351 and B.1.1.7 mutated regions.

This CDR3 spans 15 amino acids. V was clipped by 4 bases and J by 8 bases; unmatched bases: 11. The germline gives CDR1 SGHKS, CDR2 YYEKEE (reference sequence). Measured with immunoSEQ multiplex PCR; TCRdb has only the in-frame clones, and not every one. Seen here are around 210,000 clones, 90% to 95% observed once, and the top ten hold over 1.5%. Points on this clone: Antigen specificity is unknown.

The V call is TRBV5-5, the J call TRBJ1-4, with 7 nucleotides matching TRBD1. The TCR comes from an adult who received the MenACWY meningococcal vaccine as a control. The material was peripheral blood, obtained 28 days after the second dose of the MenACWY control vaccine. CDR3: CASSRGTATWEKLFF. The CDR3 region has the DNA TGTGCCAGCAGCCGGGGGACAGCAACTTGGGAAAAACTGTTTTTT.